Listed below are T cell receptor beta chains from one sample, sequenced in a study of shared clonotypes between healthy human individuals. Libraries were prepared by immunoSEQ multiplex PCR; TCRdb keeps only in-frame clonotypes and omits some of them. The top ten clones hold about 0.13% of a sample with about 2,500,000 clones, roughly 92% of them seen once. Input material: naive CD4+ T cells sorted from blood. The receptors stem from a man aged 18 to 30 in good health. CDR3s include the opening cysteine and the closing phenylalanine or tryptophan. The D gene is left open where the match is weak. Only some rows state a clone size, as once, few, many or a class for expanded clones.

D gene | J gene | V gene | clone size | CDR3 length | CDR3 DNA | CDR3 protein
TRBD1 | TRBJ1-5 | TRBV7-2 | NA | 12 | TGTGCCAGCAGCTTAGGGACAGGGGGTAAGCATTTT | CASSLGTGGKHF
NA | TRBJ2-1 | TRBV5-1 | NA | 15 | TGCGCCAGCAGCTTGGCCCCTAGCACCTACAATGAGCAGTTCTTC | CASSLAPSTYNEQFF
NA | TRBJ1-1 | TRBV30 | few | 13 | TGTGCCTGGAGGGCCCGGGCCGGGACTGAAGCTTTCTTT | CAWRARAGTEAFF
NA | TRBJ1-2 | TRBV6-1 | NA | 11 | TGTGCCAGCAGTGCTACAGGGGGCTACACCTTC | CASSATGGYTF
TRBD2 | TRBJ2-1 | TRBV2 | NA | 15 | TGTGCCAGCAGTGAGGAAGCGGGGGGGTACAATGAGCAGTTCTTC | CASSEEAGGYNEQFF
NA | TRBJ1-5 | TRBV21-1 | once | 10 | TGTGCCAGCAGGGATCAGCCCCAGCATTTT | CASRDQPQHF
NA | TRBJ1-1 | TRBV11-3 | NA | 14 | TGTGCCAGCACCATCGGACAGATTAACACTGAAGCTTTCTTT | CASTIGQINTEAFF
NA | TRBJ2-1 | TRBV19 | NA | 15 | TGTGCCAGTAGTATCCCCTCCTCAGCGAACAATGAGCAGTTCTTC | CASSIPSSANNEQFF
NA | TRBJ2-5 | TRBV29-1 | once | 11 | TGCAGCGTAAGACTGGGGGAGACCCAGTACTTC | CSVRLGETQYF
TRBD1 | TRBJ2-1 | TRBV7-2 | NA | 14 | TGTGCCAGCAGCCCGGGACAGCCAAACAATGAGCAGTTCTTC | CASSPGQPNNEQFF
NA | TRBJ1-6 | TRBV9 | NA | 16 | TGTGCCAGCAGCGTAGATCAGGGGAGAGGTAATTCACCCCTCCACTTT | CASSVDQGRGNSPLHF
TRBD1 | TRBJ2-6 | TRBV5-1 | NA | 15 | TGCGCCAGCAGAGAAGGGGGCGCTGGGGCCAACGTCCTGACTTTC | CASREGGAGANVLTF
NA | TRBJ2-2 | TRBV10-2 | NA | 18 | TGCGCCAGCAGTGAGTCATCTTTGCGACGCACCTCTTTCGGGGAGCTGTTTTTT | CASSESSLRRTSFGELFF
NA | TRBJ2-3 | TRBV7-2 | once | 15 | TGTGCCAGCAGCAACCGAGGCAGGCCCACAGATACGCAGTATTTT | CASSNRGRPTDTQYF
NA | TRBJ2-2 | TRBV14 | NA | 14 | TGTGCCAGCAGCCAAGTACTGTTGACCGGGGAGCTGTTTTTT | CASSQVLLTGELFF
NA | TRBJ1-2 | TRBV15 | few | 14 | TGTGCCACCAGCAGAGATTGGGTTAACTATGGCTACACCTTC | CATSRDWVNYGYTF
NA | TRBJ1-5 | TRBV10-3 | NA | 13 | TGTGCCATCAGTGGGACGGACAATCAGCCCCAGCATTTT | CAISGTDNQPQHF
TRBD2 | TRBJ2-1 | TRBV18 | NA | 15 | TGTGCCAGCTCACGCGGGGGAAGCTCCTACAATGAGCAGTTCTTC | CASSRGGSSYNEQFF
NA | TRBJ1-5 | TRBV6-5 | few | 14 | TGTGCCAGCAGCCCAAACAGGGTCAATCAGCCCCAGCATTTT | CASSPNRVNQPQHF
NA | TRBJ1-1 | TRBV11-2 | NA | 19 | TGTGCCAGCAGCTTAACGCTGAGCTGGGGCCTTGGTGGGGTCACTGAAGCTTTCTTT | CASSLTLSWGLGGVTEAFF
NA | TRBJ1-1 | TRBV19 | NA | 11 | TGTGCCAGTAGTCTGGAGACTGAAGCTTTCTTT | CASSLETEAFF
TRBD2 | TRBJ2-7 | TRBV18 | NA | 15 | TGTGCCAGCCAGCGGACAGCGGGAGAGGTATACGAGCAGTACTTC | CASQRTAGEVYEQYF
TRBD1 | TRBJ1-1 | TRBV6-5 | NA | 15 | TGTGCCAGCAGTTACTCGGGACAGGGAATCACTGAAGCTTTCTTT | CASSYSGQGITEAFF
TRBD1 | TRBJ1-4 | TRBV5-1 | once | 15 | TGCGCCAGCAGCTTCACTGGACAGGTTCTCGAAAAACTGTTTTTT | CASSFTGQVLEKLFF
NA | TRBJ2-7 | TRBV5-6 | NA | 12 | TGTGCCAGCCAAAAGAAGACCTACGAGCAGTACTTC | CASQKKTYEQYF